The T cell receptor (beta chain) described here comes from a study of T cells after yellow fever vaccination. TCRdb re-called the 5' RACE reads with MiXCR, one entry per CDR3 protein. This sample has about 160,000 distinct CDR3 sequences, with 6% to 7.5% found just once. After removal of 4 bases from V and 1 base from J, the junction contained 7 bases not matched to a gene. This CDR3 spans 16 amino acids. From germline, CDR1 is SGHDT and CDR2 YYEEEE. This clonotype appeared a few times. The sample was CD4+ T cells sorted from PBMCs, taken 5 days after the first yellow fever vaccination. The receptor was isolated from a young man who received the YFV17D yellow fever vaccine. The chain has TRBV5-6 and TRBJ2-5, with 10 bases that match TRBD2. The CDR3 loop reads CASSISSGGRQETQYF. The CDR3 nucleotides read TGTGCCAGCAGCATCTCTAGCGGGGGTCGCCAAGAGACCCAGTACTTC.